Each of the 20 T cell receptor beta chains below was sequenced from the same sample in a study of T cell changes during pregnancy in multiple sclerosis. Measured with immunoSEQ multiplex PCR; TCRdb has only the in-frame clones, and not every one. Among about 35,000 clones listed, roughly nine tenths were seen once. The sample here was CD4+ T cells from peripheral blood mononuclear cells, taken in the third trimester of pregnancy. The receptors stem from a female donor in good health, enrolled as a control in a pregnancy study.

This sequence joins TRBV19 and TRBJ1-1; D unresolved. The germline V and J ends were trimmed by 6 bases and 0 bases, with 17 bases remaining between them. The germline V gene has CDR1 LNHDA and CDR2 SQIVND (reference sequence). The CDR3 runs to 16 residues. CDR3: CASSSLGSPLNTEAFF. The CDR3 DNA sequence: TGTGCCAGTAGCTCCCTGGGGAGCCCCTTGAACACTGAAGCTTTCTTT.

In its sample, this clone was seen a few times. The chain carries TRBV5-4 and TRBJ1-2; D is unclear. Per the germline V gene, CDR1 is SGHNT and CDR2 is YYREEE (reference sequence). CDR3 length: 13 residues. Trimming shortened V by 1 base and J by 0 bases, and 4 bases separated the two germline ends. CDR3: CASSLTANYGYTF. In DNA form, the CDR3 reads TGTGCCAGCAGCTTGACAGCTAACTATGGCTACACCTTC.

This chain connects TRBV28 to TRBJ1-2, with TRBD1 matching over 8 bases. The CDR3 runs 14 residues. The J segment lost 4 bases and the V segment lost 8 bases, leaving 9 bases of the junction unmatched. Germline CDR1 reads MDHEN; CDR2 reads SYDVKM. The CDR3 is CASESYTGGYGYTF. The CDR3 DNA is TGTGCCAGCGAGAGCTATACAGGGGGCTATGGCTACACCTTC.

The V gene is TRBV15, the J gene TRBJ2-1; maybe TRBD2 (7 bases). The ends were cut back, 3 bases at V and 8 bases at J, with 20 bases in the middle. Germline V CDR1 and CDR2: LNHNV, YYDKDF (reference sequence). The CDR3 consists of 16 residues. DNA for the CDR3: TGTGCCACCAGCAGTCCCCATAGGGGGGGAGAGGATGAGCAGTTCTTC. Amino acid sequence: CATSSPHRGGEDEQFF.

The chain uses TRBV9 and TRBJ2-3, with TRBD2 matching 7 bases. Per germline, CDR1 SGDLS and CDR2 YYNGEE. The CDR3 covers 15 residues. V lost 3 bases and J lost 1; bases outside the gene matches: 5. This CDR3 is CASSGRAGGTDTQYF. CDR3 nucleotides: TGTGCCAGCAGCGGGCGGGCGGGAGGCACAGATACGCAGTATTTT. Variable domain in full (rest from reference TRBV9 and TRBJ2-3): DSGVTQTPKHLITATGQRVTLRCSPRSGDLSVYWYQQSLDQGLQFLIQYYNGEERAKGNILERFSAQQFPDLHSELNLSSLELGDSALYFCASSGRAGGTDTQYFGPGTRLTVL.

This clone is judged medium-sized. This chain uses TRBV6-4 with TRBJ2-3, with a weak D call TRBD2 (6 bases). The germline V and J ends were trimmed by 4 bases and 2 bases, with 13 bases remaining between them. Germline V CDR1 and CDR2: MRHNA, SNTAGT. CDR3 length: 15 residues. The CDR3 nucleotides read TGTGCCAGCAGTGTACGCGGGGAGCCCACAGATACGCAGTATTTT. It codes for CASSVRGEPTDTQYF.

DNA for the CDR3: TGCGCCAGCAGCTTAGAGACAGGCACCGGGGAGCTGTTTTTT. Encoded protein: CASSLETGTGELFF. V gene TRBV5-1 combines with J gene TRBJ2-2, with a weak D call TRBD1 (6 bases). Germline lookup yields CDR1 SGHRS and CDR2 YFSETQ. V lost 2 bases and J lost 4, with 9 bases in between. The CDR3 consists of 14 residues.

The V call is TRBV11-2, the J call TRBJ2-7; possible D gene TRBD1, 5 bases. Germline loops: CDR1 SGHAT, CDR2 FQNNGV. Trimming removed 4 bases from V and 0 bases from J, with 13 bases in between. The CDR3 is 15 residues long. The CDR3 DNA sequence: TGTGCCAGCAGCTCAGAGACAGCATTCTCCTACGAGCAGTACTTC. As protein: CASSSETAFSYEQYF.

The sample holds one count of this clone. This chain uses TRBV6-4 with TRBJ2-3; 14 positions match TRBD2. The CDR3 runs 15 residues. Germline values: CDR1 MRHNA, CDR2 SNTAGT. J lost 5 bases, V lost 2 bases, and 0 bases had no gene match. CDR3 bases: TGTGCCAGCAGTGACGGGACTAGCGGGGGAGATACGCAGTATTTT. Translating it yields CASSDGTSGGDTQYF.

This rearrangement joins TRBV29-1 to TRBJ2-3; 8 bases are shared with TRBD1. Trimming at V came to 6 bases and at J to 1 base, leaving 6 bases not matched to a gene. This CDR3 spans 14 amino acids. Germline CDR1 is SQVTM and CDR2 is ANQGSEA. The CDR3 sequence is CSVRRGQGTDTQYF. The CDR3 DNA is TGCAGCGTCCGGCGGGGACAGGGCACAGATACGCAGTATTTT.

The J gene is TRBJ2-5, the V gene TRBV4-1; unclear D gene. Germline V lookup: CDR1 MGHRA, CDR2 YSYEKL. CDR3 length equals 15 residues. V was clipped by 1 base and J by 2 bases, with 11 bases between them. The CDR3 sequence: CASSQGWAAQETQYF. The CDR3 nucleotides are TGCGCCAGCAGCCAAGGCTGGGCAGCTCAAGAGACCCAGTACTTC.

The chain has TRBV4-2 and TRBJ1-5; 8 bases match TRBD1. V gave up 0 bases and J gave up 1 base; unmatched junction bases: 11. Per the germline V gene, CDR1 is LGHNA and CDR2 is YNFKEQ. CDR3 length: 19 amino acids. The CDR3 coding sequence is TGTGCCAGCAGCCAAGATTGGCGGACAGGGCGAGCGAGCAATCAGCCCCAGCATTTT. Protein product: CASSQDWRTGRASNQPQHF.

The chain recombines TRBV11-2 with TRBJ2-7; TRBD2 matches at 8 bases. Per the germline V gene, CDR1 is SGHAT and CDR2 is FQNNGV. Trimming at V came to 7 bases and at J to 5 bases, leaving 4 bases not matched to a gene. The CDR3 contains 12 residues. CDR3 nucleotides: TGTGCCAGCACCCGGCGGGGGGACGAGCAGTACTTC. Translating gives CASTRRGDEQYF.

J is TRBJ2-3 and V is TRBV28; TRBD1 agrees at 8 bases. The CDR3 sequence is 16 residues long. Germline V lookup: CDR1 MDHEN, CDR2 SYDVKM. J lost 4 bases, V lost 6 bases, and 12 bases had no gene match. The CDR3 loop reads CASSTGTGPKSDTQYF. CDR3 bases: TGTGCCAGCAGCACCGGGACAGGCCCAAAATCAGATACGCAGTATTTT.

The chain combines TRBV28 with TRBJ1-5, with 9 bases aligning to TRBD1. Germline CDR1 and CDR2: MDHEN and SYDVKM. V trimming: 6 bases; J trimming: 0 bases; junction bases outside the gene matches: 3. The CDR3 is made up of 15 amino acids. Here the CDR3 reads CASRQGAHSNQPQHF. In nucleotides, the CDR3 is TGTGCCAGCAGACAGGGGGCCCATAGCAATCAGCCCCAGCATTTT. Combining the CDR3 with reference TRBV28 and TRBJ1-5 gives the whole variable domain DVKVTQSSRYLVKRTGEKVFLECVQDMDHENMFWYRQDPGLGLRLIYFSYDVKMKEKGDIPEGYSVSREKKERFSLILESASTNQTSMYLCASRQGAHSNQPQHFGDGTRLSIL.

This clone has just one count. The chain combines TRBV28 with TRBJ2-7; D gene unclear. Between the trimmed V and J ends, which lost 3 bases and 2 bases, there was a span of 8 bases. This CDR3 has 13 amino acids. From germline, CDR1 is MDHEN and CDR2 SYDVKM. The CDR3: CASSFNTPYEQYF. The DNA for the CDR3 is TGTGCCAGCAGTTTTAACACACCCTACGAGCAGTACTTC.

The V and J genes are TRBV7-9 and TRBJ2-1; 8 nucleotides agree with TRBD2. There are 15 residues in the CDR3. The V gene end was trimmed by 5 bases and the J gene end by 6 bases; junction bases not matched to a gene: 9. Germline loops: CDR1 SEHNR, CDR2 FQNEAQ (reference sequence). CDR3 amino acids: CASSTRLARGNEQFF. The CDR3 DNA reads TGTGCCAGCAGCACCAGACTAGCGCGGGGCAATGAGCAGTTCTTC. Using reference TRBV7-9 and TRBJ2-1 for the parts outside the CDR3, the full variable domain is DTGVSQNPRHKITKRGQNVTFRCDPISEHNRLYWYRQTLGQGPEFLTYFQNEAQLEKSRLLSDRFSAERPKGSFSTLEIQRTEQGDSAMYLCASSTRLARGNEQFFGPGTRLTVL.

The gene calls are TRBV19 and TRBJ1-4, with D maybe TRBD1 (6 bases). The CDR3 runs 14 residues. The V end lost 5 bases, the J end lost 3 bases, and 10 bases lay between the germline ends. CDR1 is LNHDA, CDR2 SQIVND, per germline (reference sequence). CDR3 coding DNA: TGTGCCAGTAGTCAAGAGGGGGCTAATGAAAAACTGTTTTTT. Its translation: CASSQEGANEKLFF.

CDR3 residues: CASSRTSGGSSYNEQFF. CDR3 in DNA: TGTGCCAGCAGCCGGACTAGCGGGGGGAGCTCCTACAATGAGCAGTTCTTC. V and J are TRBV7-9 and TRBJ2-1; 14 nucleotides align to TRBD2. Germline V gives CDR1 SEHNR, CDR2 FQNEAQ (reference sequence). The trim removed 5 bases at V and 0 bases at J, leaving 3 bases unmatched. The CDR3 runs to 17 residues.

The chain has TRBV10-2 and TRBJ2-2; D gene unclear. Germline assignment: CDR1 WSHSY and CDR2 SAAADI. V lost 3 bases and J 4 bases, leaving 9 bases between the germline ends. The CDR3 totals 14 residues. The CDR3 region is CASSEEQLTGELFF. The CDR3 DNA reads TGCGCCAGCAGTGAAGAACAGCTCACCGGGGAGCTGTTTTTT.